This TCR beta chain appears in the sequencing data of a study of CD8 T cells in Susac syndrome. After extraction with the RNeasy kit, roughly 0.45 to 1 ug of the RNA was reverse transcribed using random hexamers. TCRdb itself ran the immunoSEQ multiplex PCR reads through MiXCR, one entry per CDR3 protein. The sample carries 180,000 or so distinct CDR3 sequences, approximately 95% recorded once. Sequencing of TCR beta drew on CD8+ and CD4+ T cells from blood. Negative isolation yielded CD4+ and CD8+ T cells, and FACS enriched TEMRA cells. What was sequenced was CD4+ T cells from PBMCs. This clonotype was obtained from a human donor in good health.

This CDR3 reads CSAEDHNVLTF. The CDR3 bases are TGCAGTGCTGAGGACCACAACGTCCTGACTTTC. The chain combines TRBV20-1 with TRBJ2-6; D not certain. Germline loops: CDR1 DFQATT, CDR2 SNEGSKA (reference sequence). V was shortened by 5 bases and J by 9 bases, with 8 bases between the two germline ends. The CDR3 has 11 residues.